These 5 T cell receptor beta chains were all obtained from the same sample, sequenced in a study of cytomegalovirus exposure and HLA in healthy donors (dated by TCRdb to 2016 to 2017). Receptor libraries were prepared by the immunoSEQ multiplex PCR assay. The multiplex PCR relied on a mix of 60 forward primers for TCR Vbeta segments and 13 reverse primers for TCR Jbeta segments. The source is immuneACCESS, and TCRdb retained only in-frame sequences with V and J called. Part of the clones is not carried over; for the studies checked, unresolved V genes explain less than half of this, and the remainder is unexplained. For this sample the table gives 150,000 to 200,000 clones, of which over 75% were detected only once. The ten most abundant clones make up approximately 2.4% of the sample. Sequences were obtained from PBMCs. These receptors all come from a woman aged 45-59 years in good health and CMV-seronegative.

V usage is TRBV5-4 and J usage is TRBJ2-5; D not resolved. This CDR3 contains 13 residues. V lost 0 bases and J lost 4, with 7 bases in between. Germline values: CDR1 SGHNT, CDR2 YYREEE (reference sequence). CDR3 amino acids: CASSLAPGETQYF. The CDR3 nucleotides are TGTGCCAGCAGCTTGGCCCCGGGAGAGACCCAGTACTTC.

This clone appeared a single time. This chain connects TRBV4-1 to TRBJ2-7; 8 bases are shared with TRBD1. The CDR3 consists of 16 residues. V trimming: 2 bases; J trimming: 1 base; junction bases outside the gene matches: 7. Germline CDR1 reads MGHRA; CDR2 reads YSYEKL. The DNA of the CDR3 is TGCGCCAGCAGCCAACCGACAGGGGCCAAATCCTACGAGCAGTACTTC. This translates into CASSQPTGAKSYEQYF.

In this sample, this clone turned up once. The chain employs TRBV2 and TRBJ1-6; 7 nucleotides agree with TRBD1. The CDR3 extends over 17 amino acids. V gave up 6 bases and J gave up 6 bases; unmatched junction bases: 14. Germline V CDR1 and CDR2: SNHLY, FYNNEI. CDR3 DNA sequence: TGTGCCAGCAGGTTAAGGGACAGTCTAGATGGTAATTCACCCCTCCACTTT. Protein product: CASRLRDSLDGNSPLHF.

The chain couples TRBV6-1 to TRBJ1-2; no clear D gene. Per germline, CDR1 MNHNS and CDR2 SASEGT. CDR3 length: 15 residues. Trimming took off 2 bases at V and 7 bases at J, with 17 bases between the two ends. CDR3 nucleotide sequence: TGTGCCAGCAGTGAATTAGGAGGGATGGTCGTTGGCTACACCTTC. Protein: CASSELGGMVVGYTF.

The rearrangement uses TRBV11-1 and TRBJ2-6, with D unclear. This CDR3 spans 14 amino acids. V was clipped by 1 base and J by 3 bases, with 4 bases between them. Germline CDR1 and CDR2: SGHAT and FQDESV (reference sequence). CDR3 DNA sequence: TGTGCCAGCAGCTTAGTAGTTGGGGCCAACGTCCTGACTTTC. It codes for CASSLVVGANVLTF.